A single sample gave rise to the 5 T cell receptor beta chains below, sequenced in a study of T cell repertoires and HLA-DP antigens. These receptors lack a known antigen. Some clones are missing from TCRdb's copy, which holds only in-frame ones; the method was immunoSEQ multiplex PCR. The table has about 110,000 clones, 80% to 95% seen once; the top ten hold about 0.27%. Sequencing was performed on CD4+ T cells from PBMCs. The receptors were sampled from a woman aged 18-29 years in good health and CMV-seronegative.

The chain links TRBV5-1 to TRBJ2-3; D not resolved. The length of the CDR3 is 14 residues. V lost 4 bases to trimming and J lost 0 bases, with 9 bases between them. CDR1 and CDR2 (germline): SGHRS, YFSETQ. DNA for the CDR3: TGCGCCAGCAGCGCGGACGGCAGCACAGATACGCAGTATTTT. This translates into CASSADGSTDTQYF.

CDR3 in DNA: TGTGCCAGCAGCGCGGGCGGAAGCTCCTACAATGAGCAGTTCTTC. Its protein is CASSAGGSSYNEQFF. The chain recombines TRBV11-3 with TRBJ2-1; weak D call: TRBD2 (5 bases). The CDR3 length is 15 residues. Trimming pared 5 bases from V and 0 bases from J, leaving 11 bases between. The germline V gene has CDR1 SGHNT and CDR2 YENEEA.

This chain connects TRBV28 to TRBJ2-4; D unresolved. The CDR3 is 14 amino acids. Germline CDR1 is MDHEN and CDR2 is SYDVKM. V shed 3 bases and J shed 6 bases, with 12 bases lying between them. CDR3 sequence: CASSFPLGRNIQYF. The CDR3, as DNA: TGTGCCAGCAGTTTCCCCTTGGGTAGAAACATTCAGTACTTC.

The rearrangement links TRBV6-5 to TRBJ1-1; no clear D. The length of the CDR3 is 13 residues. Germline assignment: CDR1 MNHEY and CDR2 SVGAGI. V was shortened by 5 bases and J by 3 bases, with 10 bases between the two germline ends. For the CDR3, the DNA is TGTGCCAGCAGTCGGACGGTAGACACTGAAGCTTTCTTT. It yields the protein CASSRTVDTEAFF.

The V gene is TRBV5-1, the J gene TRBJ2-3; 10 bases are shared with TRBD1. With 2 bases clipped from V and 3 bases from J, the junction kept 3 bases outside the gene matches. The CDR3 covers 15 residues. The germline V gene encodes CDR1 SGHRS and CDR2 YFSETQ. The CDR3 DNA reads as TGCGCCAGCAGCTTTTCGGGACAGGGGACAGATACGCAGTATTTT. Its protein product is CASSFSGQGTDTQYF.